One and the same sample provided the 21 T cell receptor beta chains below, sequenced in a study of cytomegalovirus exposure and HLA in healthy donors (dated by TCRdb to between 2016 and 2019). Receptor libraries were prepared by the immunoSEQ multiplex PCR assay. The multiplex PCR relied on a mix of 60 forward primers for TCR Vbeta segments and 13 reverse primers for TCR Jbeta segments. TCRdb stores this immuneACCESS table with in-frame sequences only. Part of the clones is absent; in the studies checked, under half of the shortfall reflects unresolved V genes, and no reason is known for the rest. A total of more than 75,000 clones appear in this sample, over 70% of them only once. The leading ten clones occupy about 9% of the sample. The sequenced sample consisted of PBMCs. Receptors were obtained from a man in his forties in good health and CMV-seropositive.

The chain is built from TRBV9 and TRBJ2-2; 9 positions agree with TRBD2. This CDR3 region has 16 residues. Unmatched junction bases numbered 12, after V lost 3 bases and J lost 9 bases. Germline CDR1 SGDLS, CDR2 YYNGEE. The CDR3 is CASSASTGLASRELFF. The DNA of the CDR3 is TGTGCCAGCAGCGCCAGTACCGGACTAGCGAGCAGGGAGCTGTTTTTT. The whole variable domain, filled in from reference TRBV9 and TRBJ2-2, reads DSGVTQTPKHLITATGQRVTLRCSPRSGDLSVYWYQQSLDQGLQFLIQYYNGEERAKGNILERFSAQQFPDLHSELNLSSLELGDSALYFCASSASTGLASRELFFGEGSRLTVL.

The chain links TRBV9 to TRBJ1-2; possible D gene TRBD1, 6 bases. There are 13 residues in the CDR3. Germline CDR1 and CDR2: SGDLS and YYNGEE. The V end lost 4 bases, the J end lost 8 bases, and 15 bases lay between the germline ends. Here the CDR3 reads CASSLRGIDGYTF. The CDR3 nucleotides are TGTGCCAGCAGCCTGAGGGGGATCGACGGCTACACCTTC.

The chain recombines TRBV7-9 with TRBJ2-5, with 8 positions matching TRBD2. The germline V gene encodes CDR1 SEHNR and CDR2 FQNEAQ (reference sequence). With 7 bases clipped from V and 2 bases from J, the junction kept 15 bases outside the gene matches. The CDR3 has 17 amino acids. CDR3 amino acids: CASIGTSGGKRQETQYF. CDR3 nucleotides: TGTGCCAGCATAGGGACTAGTGGGGGGAAACGGCAAGAGACCCAGTACTTC.

CDR3: CAWSTTTGNTIYF. CDR3 coding DNA: TGTGCCTGGAGTACTACAACTGGAAACACCATATATTTT. J is TRBJ1-3 and V is TRBV30; no clear D. This CDR3 comprises 13 residues. V lost 2 bases to trimming and J lost 2 bases, with 7 bases between them. Germline V gene data show CDR1 as GTSNPN and CDR2 as SVGIG (reference sequence).

V gene TRBV18 combines with J gene TRBJ1-1; 7 positions match TRBD1. Looked up from germline, CDR1 is KGHSH and CDR2 is LQKENI. The CDR3 runs 13 residues. With V trimmed by 5 bases and J by 4 bases, 4 bases remained unmatched. The CDR3 loop is CASSTYRGTEAFF. The CDR3 nucleotides are TGTGCCAGCTCAACTTACAGGGGCACTGAAGCTTTCTTT.

This clone showed up just once. The V call is TRBV5-8, the J call TRBJ1-4, with 7 bases identical to TRBD1. Looked up from germline, CDR1 is SGHTS and CDR2 is YDEGEE. J was trimmed by 8 bases and V by 4 bases; bases with no gene match: 5. The CDR3 has 13 residues. CDR3 coding DNA: TGTGCCAGCAGCCAGAGGGGGCACGAAAAACTGTTTTTT. As protein: CASSQRGHEKLFF. The full variable domain, in which reference TRBV5-8 and TRBJ1-4 provide the parts outside the CDR3, is EAGVTQSPTHLIKTRGQQATLRCSPISGHTSVYWYQQALGLGLQFLLWYDEGEERNRGNFPPRFSGRQFPNYSSELNVNALELEDSALYLCASSQRGHEKLFFGSGTQLSVL.

The chain uses TRBV30 and TRBJ1-2; 10 positions agree with TRBD1. In germline, CDR1 is GTSNPN, CDR2 SVGIG (reference sequence). V gave up 3 bases and J gave up 8 bases; unmatched junction bases: 6. The CDR3 contains 13 residues. This CDR3 reads CAWRGQGIGGYTF. In nucleotides, the CDR3 is TGTGCCTGGAGGGGACAGGGGATCGGGGGCTACACCTTC.

The chain links TRBV6-1 to TRBJ2-5; 9 nucleotides align to TRBD1. This CDR3 is built from 15 residues. Germline CDR1 reads MNHNS; CDR2 reads SASEGT. V lost 3 bases and J lost 4; bases outside the gene matches: 6. The CDR3 is CASSESGQGLETQYF. The CDR3 DNA reads TGTGCCAGCAGTGAGTCCGGACAGGGGCTAGAGACCCAGTACTTC.

Note on this clone: One end of the junction varies from germline; a read error may be responsible. The chain has TRBV27 and TRBJ2-1; 7 nucleotides agree with TRBD1. The V gene's germline CDR1 is MNHEY and CDR2 SMNVEV (reference sequence). This CDR3 region has 14 residues. CDR3 sequence (DNA): TGTGCCAGCAGTTTAACCCCACTCCGACAGGGTTTGATCTTC. This encodes CASSLTPLRQGLIF.

The CDR3 DNA reads TGTGCCAGCAGCCAAGGGGCAGGGGGGTACAATGAGCAGTTCTTC. Protein sequence: CASSQGAGGYNEQFF. The V call is TRBV4-2, the J call TRBJ2-1, with D possibly TRBD1 on 7 matching bases. This CDR3 has 15 amino acids. Trimming stripped 1 base from V and 4 bases from J, with 11 bases between. Germline CDR1 LGHNA, CDR2 YNFKEQ.

The chain combines TRBV2 with TRBJ2-1; D may be TRBD2 (6 bases). Germline CDR1 is SNHLY and CDR2 is FYNNEI. This CDR3 has 16 amino acids. The germline V and J ends were trimmed by 5 bases and 3 bases, with 17 bases remaining between them. The CDR3 region is CASSYLADAFYNEQFF. The CDR3 region has the DNA TGTGCCAGCAGTTATTTAGCGGATGCCTTCTACAATGAGCAGTTCTTC.

The rearrangement links TRBV5-6 to TRBJ2-5; 16 bases match TRBD2. Germline V gene data show CDR1 as SGHDT and CDR2 as YYEEEE. Germline trimming cut 2 bases from V and 6 bases from J; bases unmatched to any gene: 10. The length of the CDR3 is 18 residues. In DNA, the CDR3 is TGTGCCAGCAGCTTTTCCGGGACTAGCGGGAGGGGGATTCAGACCCAGTACTTC. It is translated as CASSFSGTSGRGIQTQYF.

The chain joins TRBV5-6 to TRBJ2-2, with 8 nucleotides matching TRBD1. After removal of 0 bases from V and 4 bases from J, the junction contained 5 bases not matched to a gene. CDR3 length equals 16 residues. CDR1 SGHDT and CDR2 YYEEEE come from the germline V gene. CDR3 in DNA: TGTGCCAGCAGCTTGGGGACAGGGCGGGTCACCGGGGAGCTGTTTTTT. This gives the protein CASSLGTGRVTGELFF.

The chain employs TRBV6-6 and TRBJ1-5, with unresolved D. This CDR3 contains 13 residues. V gave up 6 bases and J gave up 4 bases, with 10 bases separating them. Germline V CDR1 and CDR2: MNHNY, SVGAGI (reference sequence). CDR3 DNA sequence: TGTGCCAGCAGGACGGGGAGGAATCAGCCCCAGCATTTT. This encodes CASRTGRNQPQHF.

V usage is TRBV7-9 and J usage is TRBJ2-5; TRBD2 matches 12 bases. Germline values: CDR1 SEHNR, CDR2 FQNEAQ (reference sequence). J was trimmed by 4 bases and V by 5 bases; bases with no gene match: 8. This CDR3 comprises 16 residues. The CDR3 nucleotides are TGTGCCAGCAGCCCAGGACTAGCGGGGTTAGGAGAGACCCAGTACTTC. This translates into CASSPGLAGLGETQYF.

This clone has just one count. This chain links TRBV28 with TRBJ1-6; D gene ambiguous. Germline loops: CDR1 MDHEN, CDR2 SYDVKM. The CDR3 loop spans 14 amino acids. Trimming shortened V by 7 bases and J by 1 base, and 8 bases separated the two germline ends. CDR3 sequence: CASIRDSYNSPLHF. The CDR3 DNA follows: TGTGCCAGCATTCGCGATTCCTATAATTCACCCCTCCACTTT.

The chain couples TRBV30 to TRBJ2-7; tentatively, D is TRBD1 (5 bases). Germline loops: CDR1 GTSNPN, CDR2 SVGIG (reference sequence). The CDR3 has 12 residues. The V end was cut by 3 bases, the J end by 0 bases, with 6 bases between. The CDR3 loop is CAWRGVSYEQYF. The DNA of the CDR3 is TGTGCCTGGAGAGGGGTCTCCTACGAGCAGTACTTC.

CDR3 DNA: TGTGCCAGCAGTGAAGGCGCGGGACGGCAAGAGACCCAGTACTTC. Residues: CASSEGAGRQETQYF. The chain is built from TRBV2 and TRBJ2-5, with D possibly being TRBD2 (6 bases). The CDR3 totals 15 residues. Germline V gene sequence: CDR1 SNHLY, CDR2 FYNNEI. Trimming pared 1 base from V and 2 bases from J, leaving 11 bases between.

The rearrangement joins TRBV30 to TRBJ2-1, with TRBD2 matching 7 bases. J lost 0 bases, V lost 1 base, and 0 bases had no gene match. Germline CDR1 is GTSNPN and CDR2 is SVGIG (reference sequence). This CDR3 is built from 14 residues. The CDR3 sequence is CAWSERGSYNEQFF. CDR3 nucleotides: TGTGCCTGGAGTGAGCGGGGCTCCTACAATGAGCAGTTCTTC.

This clone was recorded once. The limits of the CDR3 on the DNA are not certain, so only TCRdb's listed CDR3 is given. V usage is TRBV27 and J usage is TRBJ2-2; TRBD1 is taken as the D call from the table, unchecked against the DNA. Germline loops: CDR1 MNHEY, CDR2 SMNVEV (reference sequence). Counting both end residues, the CDR3 totals 16 amino acids. CDR3 residues: CASSFGVGAEKSLLFF.

The chain joins TRBV5-1 to TRBJ2-5; 10 nucleotides match TRBD2. Germline V CDR1 and CDR2: SGHRS, YFSETQ. V was clipped by 6 bases and J by 4 bases; unmatched bases: 9. This CDR3 has 15 amino acids. The CDR3 sequence: CASTLLAGAGETQYF. Written as DNA, the CDR3 is TGCGCCAGCACCCTCCTAGCGGGGGCTGGAGAGACCCAGTACTTC. Full variable domain (outside the CDR3, taken from reference TRBV5-1 and TRBJ2-5): KAGVTQTPRYLIKTRGQQVTLSCSPISGHRSVSWYQQTPGQGLQFLFEYFSETQRNKGNFPGRFSGRQFSNSRSEMNVSTLELGDSALYLCASTLLAGAGETQYFGPGTRLLVL.